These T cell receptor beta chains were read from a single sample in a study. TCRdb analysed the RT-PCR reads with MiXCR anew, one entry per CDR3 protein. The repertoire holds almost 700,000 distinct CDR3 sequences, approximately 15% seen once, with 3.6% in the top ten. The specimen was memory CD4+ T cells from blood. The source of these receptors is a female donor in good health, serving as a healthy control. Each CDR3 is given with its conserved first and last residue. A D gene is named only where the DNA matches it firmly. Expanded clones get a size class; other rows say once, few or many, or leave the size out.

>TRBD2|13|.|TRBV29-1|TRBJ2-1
CSVLAGGDGEQFF
TGCAGCGTTCTAGCGGGAGGGGACGGGGAGCAGTTCTTC
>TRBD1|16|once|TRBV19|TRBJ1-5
CASRVRTGGNNQPQHF
TGTGCCAGTAGGGTTAGGACAGGGGGTAACAATCAGCCCCAGCATTTT
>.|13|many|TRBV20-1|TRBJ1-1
CSAPETGNTEAFF
TGCAGTGCTCCGGAGACGGGAAACACTGAAGCTTTCTTT
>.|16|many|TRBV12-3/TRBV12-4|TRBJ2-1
CASSAPTGHAQGEQFF
TGTGCCAGCAGCGCACCGACGGGACACGCTCAGGGTGAGCAGTTCTTC
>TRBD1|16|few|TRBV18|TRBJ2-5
CASSPTAGTGEETQYF
TGTGCCAGCTCACCGACGGCTGGGACAGGGGAAGAGACCCAGTACTTC
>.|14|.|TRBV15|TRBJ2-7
CATSRDGDSYEQYF
TGTGCCACCAGCAGAGATGGAGACTCCTACGAGCAGTACTTC
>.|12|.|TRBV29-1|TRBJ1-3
CSVGHVGNTIYF
TGCAGCGTTGGACACGTCGGAAACACCATATATTTT
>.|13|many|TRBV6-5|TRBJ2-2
CASSRGPAGELFF
TGTGCCAGCAGTCGGGGACCGGCCGGGGAGCTGTTTTTT
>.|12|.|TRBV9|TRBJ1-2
CASSRYNYGYTF
TGTGCCAGCAGCCGGTATAACTATGGCTACACCTTC
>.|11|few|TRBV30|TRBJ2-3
CAWSSADTQYF
TGTGCCTGGAGTAGTGCAGATACGCAGTATTTT
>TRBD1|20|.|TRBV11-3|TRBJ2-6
CASSLEPGTGESSGANVLTF
TGTGCCAGCAGCTTAGAACCCGGGACAGGTGAAAGCTCTGGGGCCAACGTCCTGACTTTC
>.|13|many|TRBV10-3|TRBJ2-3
CATLGVGADTQYF
TGTGCCACCTTGGGGGTGGGGGCAGATACGCAGTATTTT
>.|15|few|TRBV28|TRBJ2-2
CASNLGGRGTGELFF
TGTGCCAGCAACTTAGGGGGGCGAGGCACCGGGGAGCTGTTTTTT
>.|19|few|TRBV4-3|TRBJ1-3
CASSQDGGEPGILGNTIYF
TGCGCCAGCAGCCAAGATGGGGGGGAGCCGGGTATTCTGGGAAACACCATATATTTT
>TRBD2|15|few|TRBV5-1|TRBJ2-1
CASSGLAGSYNEQFF
TGCGCCAGCAGCGGGCTAGCGGGGTCCTACAATGAGCAGTTCTTC
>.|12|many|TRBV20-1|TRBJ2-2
CSAPGRLGELFF
TGCAGTGCACCCGGACGTCTCGGGGAGCTGTTTTTT
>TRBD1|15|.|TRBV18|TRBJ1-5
CASSEKGQGNQPQHF
TGTGCCAGCTCGGAAAAGGGACAGGGGAATCAGCCCCAGCATTTT
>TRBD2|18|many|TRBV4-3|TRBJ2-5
CASSQDLVVAGSQETQYF
TGCGCCAGCAGCCAAGACCTGGTGGTAGCGGGGAGCCAAGAGACCCAGTACTTC
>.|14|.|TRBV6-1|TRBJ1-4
CASSEAFYDKKLFF
TGTGCCAGCAGTGAAGCGTTTTATGATAAAAAACTGTTTTTT
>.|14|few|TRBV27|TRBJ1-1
CASSVAFRGAEAFF
TGTGCCAGCAGTGTGGCTTTCCGTGGGGCTGAAGCTTTCTTT
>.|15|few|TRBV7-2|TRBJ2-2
CASRPTWGYTGELFF
TGTGCCAGCAGACCGACTTGGGGGTACACCGGGGAGCTGTTTTTT
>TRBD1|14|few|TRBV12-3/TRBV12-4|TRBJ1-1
CASSLPYRGAEAFF
TGTGCCAGCAGTCTCCCTTACAGGGGGGCTGAAGCTTTCTTT
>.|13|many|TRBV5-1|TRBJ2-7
CASSTGDSYEQYF
TGCGCCAGCAGTACAGGAGACTCCTACGAGCAGTACTTC
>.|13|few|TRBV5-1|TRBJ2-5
CASSLRDQETQYF
TGCGCCAGCAGCCTCCGGGATCAAGAGACCCAGTACTTC
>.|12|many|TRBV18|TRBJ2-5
CASSEGQETQYF
TGTGCCAGCAGCGAAGGCCAAGAGACCCAGTACTTC
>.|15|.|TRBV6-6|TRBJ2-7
CASSYSGTSTYEQYF
TGTGCCAGCAGTTACTCCGGGACCTCAACCTACGAGCAGTACTTC
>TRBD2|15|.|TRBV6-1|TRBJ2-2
CASSGRRANTGELFF
TGTGCCAGCAGCGGGAGGCGCGCGAACACCGGGGAGCTGTTTTTT
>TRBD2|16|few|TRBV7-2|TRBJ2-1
CASSFEGTSGYNEQFF
TGTGCCAGCAGCTTTGAAGGGACTAGTGGCTACAATGAGCAGTTCTTC
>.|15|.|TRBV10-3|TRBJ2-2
CAISVGGRYTGELFF
TGTGCCATCAGTGTGGGGGGCAGATACACCGGGGAGCTGTTTTTT
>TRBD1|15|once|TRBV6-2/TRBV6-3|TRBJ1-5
CASTTTGVGNQPQHF
TGTGCCAGCACCACCACAGGGGTTGGGAATCAGCCCCAGCATTTT
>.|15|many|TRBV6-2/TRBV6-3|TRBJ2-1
CASSPLEVSYNEQFF
TGTGCCAGCAGTCCTCTAGAAGTCTCCTACAATGAGCAGTTCTTC
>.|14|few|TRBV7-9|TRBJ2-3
CASSSGVGTDTQYF
TGTGCCAGCAGTTCAGGGGTTGGCACAGATACGCAGTATTTT
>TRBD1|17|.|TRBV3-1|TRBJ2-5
CASSQGQFGGTGSTQYF
TGTGCCAGCAGCCAAGGTCAATTCGGCGGGACAGGGTCGACCCAGTACTTC
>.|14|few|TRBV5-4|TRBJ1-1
CASSFGARDTEAFF
TGTGCCAGCAGCTTTGGGGCGCGGGACACTGAAGCTTTCTTT
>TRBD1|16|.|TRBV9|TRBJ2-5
CASSVTQGTGRETQYF
TGTGCCAGCAGCGTAACACAGGGGACAGGGCGAGAGACCCAGTACTTC
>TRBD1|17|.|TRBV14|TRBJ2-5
CASSHQPGQGVRETQYF
TGTGCCAGCAGCCACCAACCCGGACAGGGCGTGCGAGAGACCCAGTACTTC